The 4 T cell receptor beta chains below all came from one sample that was sequenced in a study of blood T cell repertoires in COVID-19. The repertoire was sequenced with immunoSEQ multiplex PCR; TCRdb's copy has only in-frame clones and lacks some. This sample has a few hundred thousand clones, with roughly nine tenths found just once. The sample taken for sequencing was PBMCs or T cells enriched from blood (not recorded which). These receptors all stem from a woman aged 40-49 years who had been exposed to COVID-19.

The table lists this clone with a count of one. The genes are TRBV24-1 and TRBJ2-7; possible D gene TRBD1, 6 bases. Germline V gives CDR1 KGHDR, CDR2 SFDVKD. This CDR3 contains 14 residues. V was pared by 6 bases and J by 4 bases, with 15 bases between. In DNA form, the CDR3 reads TGTGCCACCAGTCCCCGCGCGCAGGGGTACGAGCAGTACTTC. The encoded protein is CATSPRAQGYEQYF.

This chain links TRBV6-6 with TRBJ2-1; TRBD1 matches at 8 bases. The V segment lost 6 bases and the J segment 0 bases; nucleotides outside the gene matches: 13. This CDR3 has 18 amino acids. Per the germline V gene, CDR1 is MNHNY and CDR2 is SVGAGI (reference sequence). CDR3 nucleotide sequence: TGTGCCAGCAGCCGAAGCAGGGGTACAGGGGGCTCCTACAATGAGCAGTTCTTC. Translation: CASSRSRGTGGSYNEQFF.

This chain links TRBV6-5 with TRBJ1-2; 8 bases match TRBD1. The CDR3 has 14 amino acids. V lost 4 bases to trimming and J lost 8 bases; unmatched junction nucleotides: 9. The germline CDR1 and CDR2 sequences are MNHEY and SVGAGI. CDR3 DNA: TGTGCCAGCAGTTTAAAAGGACAGGGCAAAGGCTACACCTTC. It codes for CASSLKGQGKGYTF.

For this clone: Within the sample, other DNA sequences also encode this same CDR3. The chain couples TRBV7-2 to TRBJ2-7, with D perhaps TRBD2 (5 bases). CDR1 and CDR2 (germline): SGHTA, FQGNSA. V lost 4 bases and J 4 bases, leaving 11 bases between the germline ends. The CDR3 sequence is 13 residues long. CDR3 nucleotide sequence: TGTGCCAGCAGCTCTAGAGGGTCGTACGAGCAGTACTTC. Protein product: CASSSRGSYEQYF.